This record covers a single T cell receptor (beta chain). What it binds is not known. These data come from a study of cytomegalovirus exposure and HLA in healthy donors. The PCR contained 60 Vbeta and 13 Jbeta primers. Clones were read by immunoSEQ multiplex PCR, and TCRdb kept only the in-frame ones, dropping some. The sample lists 80,000 to 95,000 clones; roughly two thirds were seen once. Notes on the study in general: Under in vitro conditions, a few CMV-associated chains were confirmed as specific for CMV antigens.

The length of the CDR3 is 15 residues. V lost 2 bases to trimming and J lost 1 base, with 6 bases between them. Germline V gene lookup returns CDR1 SNHLY and CDR2 FYNNEI. The clonotype was recovered from a human donor in good health. V gene TRBV2 combines with J gene TRBJ1-6; D is ambiguous. Sequencing was carried out using PBMCs. The chain's CDR3 is CASSETRSYNSPLHF. The CDR3 nucleotides read TGTGCCAGCAGTGAAACGAGGTCCTATAATTCACCCCTCCACTTT.